This passage covers 3 T cell receptor beta chains from one sample sequenced in a study of blood T cell repertoires in COVID-19 (TCRdb year 2020). The receptor library was made with the immunoSEQ multiplex PCR assay. TCRdb re-hosts the immuneACCESS table, in-frame sequences only. Its copies lack some clones; in the studies checked, an unresolved V gene accounts for under half of them, and the cause for the rest is not known. This sample comprises 250,000 or so clones, around 81% of them detected only once. The top ten constitute about 3.5% of the sample. The specimen was PBMCs or T cells enriched from blood (not recorded which). Receptors were obtained from a man aged 45-60 years who had recovered from COVID-19.

The rearrangement joins TRBV7-6 to TRBJ2-1; 10 bases match TRBD2. This CDR3 has 16 residues. V trimming: 0 bases; J trimming: 7 bases; junction bases outside the gene matches: 6. From germline, CDR1 is SGHVS and CDR2 FNYEAQ. CDR3 protein: CASSLAGLAITNEQFF. As DNA, the CDR3 is TGTGCCAGCAGCTTAGCGGGACTAGCGATAACTAATGAGCAGTTCTTC.

The rearrangement joins TRBV3-1 (or the pseudogene TRBV3-2) to TRBJ2-7, with TRBD1 identical over 7 bases. Germline CDR1 is LGHDT and CDR2 is YNNKEL (reference sequence). The CDR3 runs 15 residues. Trimming removed 2 bases from V and 3 bases from J; junction bases left unmatched: 7. This CDR3 reads CASSQLPGQSYEQYF. CDR3 coding DNA: TGTGCCAGCAGCCAACTCCCGGGACAGAGCTACGAGCAGTACTTC.

This clone was recorded once. This chain joins TRBV6-2 or TRBV6-3 and TRBJ2-5, with D perhaps matching TRBD2 (6 bases). In germline, CDR1 is MNHEY, CDR2 SVGEGT. The CDR3 loop spans 16 amino acids. V was trimmed by 0 bases and J by 0 bases, leaving 11 bases between them. The CDR3 protein is CASSYSGGTYQETQYF. The CDR3 DNA reads as TGTGCCAGCAGTTACTCTGGGGGGACCTACCAAGAGACCCAGTACTTC.